The T cell receptor beta chain under discussion was sequenced for a study of CD4+ T cells in melanoma. Some clones are missing from TCRdb's copy, which holds only in-frame ones; the method was immunoSEQ multiplex PCR. The repertoire holds more than 110,000 clones, with over 90% as singletons. Details on this clone: Antigen: not known.

Study results and limitations: Neoantigen-specific CD4+ T cells in melanoma reportedly had diverse differentiation states. A reported correlation linked neoantigen-specific CD4+ T cells to CD8+, macrophage and B cell function.

There are 11 residues in the CDR3. Germline V gene data show CDR1 as DFQATT and CDR2 as SNEGSKA (reference sequence). V shed 3 bases, J shed 8 bases, and the junction held 3 bases outside the gene matches. V gene TRBV20-1 combines with J gene TRBJ1-1; 7 nucleotides line up with TRBD1. The TCR comes from a human donor with melanoma. The CDR3 loop reads CSARGQREAFF. CDR3 bases: TGCAGTGCTAGGGGACAGCGCGAAGCTTTCTTT.